Included here is one T cell receptor beta chain sequence, with context. Its antigen is not yet known. For every CD8+ T cell subset, approximately 330,000 cells were flow-sorted straight into RLT lysis buffer, and each subset was sorted in triplicate. To keep memory contaminants out, a stringent definition of naive CD8+ T cells was applied: CD45RO-CCR7+CD27+CD95-. Using standard density gradient centrifugation, peripheral blood mononuclear cells were isolated from buffy coats. Naive CXCR3-negative and CXCR3-positive CD8+ T cells were flow-sorted on a FACSAria III. Total RNA was extracted from sorted cells using an RNeasy Mini Kit. The source of the sample is a study of CXCR3-negative and CXCR3-positive naive CD8 T cells (dated by TCRdb to about 2019). About the investigation overall: Approximately 140 million TRB reads were obtained in total, roughly 1.5 +/- 0.3 million reads per library. For the TRBV-TRBJ cluster analysis, the naive subsets came from 5 donors, while the memory cells came from 3 donors. Diversity and physicochemical repertoire analyses were performed on about ten donors pooled from two independent experiments. Overall study outcomes, separate from this receptor: Comparably high repertoire diversity was found in both naive subsets, whereas much lower repertoire diversity was found in memory CD8+ T cells. Surface CD5, linked to self-reactivity in mice, was comparable between naive subsets; TCR interaction strength was therefore also inferred from TRB CDR3 physicochemical properties. TRBV-TRBJ usage was similar between naive CXCR3-negative and CXCR3-positive cells from the same donor, while memory cells showed distinct patterns. Freshly isolated PBMCs were used for most assays because CXCR3 expression went down partially after cryopreservation. TRB CDR3s from CXCR3-positive naive cells showed higher hydrophobicity (lower Kidera factor 4), lower energy, and higher strength and volume indices than CXCR3-negative naive cells.

TCRdb names NextSeq 550 as the instrument used. The Human TCR Profiling Kit (MiLaboratory) was used to make UMI-labeled 5' RACE TRB cDNA libraries. cDNA synthesis used the entire amount of extracted RNA, and PCR amplification then used the entire amount of cDNA produced. The libraries were made side by side, with each library going through the same number of PCR cycles. Under the source paper's analysis protocol: MIGEC and MiXCR extracted about 50,000 +/- 10,000 unique UMI-labeled TRB cDNA molecules per library, requiring at least two reads per UMI. An average of around 40,000 +/- 10,000 functional in-frame TRB CDR3 nucleotide clonotypes without stop codons was found per library. After downsampling to 5000 UMI-labeled TRB molecules per sample, diversity metrics such as normalized Shannon-Wiener and Chao1 were calculated in VDJtools. VDJtools computed clonotype-size-weighted physicochemical properties of the central five CDR3 residues: interaction energy, strength, volume and Kidera factor 4. TCRdb reprocessed the reads into one record per CDR3 protein sequence, lacking DNA. The V and J calls, along with clone size, are taken from TCRdb and not from the paper's own processing. This sample's table carries about 62,000 distinct CDR3 sequences. 3.5% to 5.5% of the sample goes to the ten largest clones.

CDR1 and CDR2, looked up from the germline V gene (reference sequence), are MNHEY and SMNVEV. The cysteine opens and the phenylalanine closes a CDR3 of 14 amino acids. No DNA is recorded. Sequenced: naive CXCR3- CD8+ T cells from blood. What this sample's cell subset or site label stands for: CD45RO-CCR7+CD27+CD95- naive CD8+ T cells lacking CXCR3 (TNR3-). The clonotype originates from a human donor in good health. Some clones in this sample may be carry-over from other donors' samples. The chain joins TRBV27 to TRBJ2-4. The CDR3 protein is CASSLSYAGHIQYF.